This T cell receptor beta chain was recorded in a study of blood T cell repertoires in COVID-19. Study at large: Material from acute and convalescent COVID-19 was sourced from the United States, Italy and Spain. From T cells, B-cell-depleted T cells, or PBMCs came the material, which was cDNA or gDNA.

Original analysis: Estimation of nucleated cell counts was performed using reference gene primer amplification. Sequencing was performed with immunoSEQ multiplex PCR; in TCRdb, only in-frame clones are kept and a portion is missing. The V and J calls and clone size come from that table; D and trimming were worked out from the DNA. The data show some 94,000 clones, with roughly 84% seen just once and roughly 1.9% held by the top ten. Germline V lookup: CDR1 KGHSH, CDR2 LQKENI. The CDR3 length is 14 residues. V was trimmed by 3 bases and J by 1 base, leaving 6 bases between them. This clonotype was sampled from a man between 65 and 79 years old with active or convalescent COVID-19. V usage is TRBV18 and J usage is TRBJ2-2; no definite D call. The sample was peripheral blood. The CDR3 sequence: CASSPQLNTGELFF. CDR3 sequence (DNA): TGTGCCAGCTCACCTCAACTGAACACCGGGGAGCTGTTTTTT.